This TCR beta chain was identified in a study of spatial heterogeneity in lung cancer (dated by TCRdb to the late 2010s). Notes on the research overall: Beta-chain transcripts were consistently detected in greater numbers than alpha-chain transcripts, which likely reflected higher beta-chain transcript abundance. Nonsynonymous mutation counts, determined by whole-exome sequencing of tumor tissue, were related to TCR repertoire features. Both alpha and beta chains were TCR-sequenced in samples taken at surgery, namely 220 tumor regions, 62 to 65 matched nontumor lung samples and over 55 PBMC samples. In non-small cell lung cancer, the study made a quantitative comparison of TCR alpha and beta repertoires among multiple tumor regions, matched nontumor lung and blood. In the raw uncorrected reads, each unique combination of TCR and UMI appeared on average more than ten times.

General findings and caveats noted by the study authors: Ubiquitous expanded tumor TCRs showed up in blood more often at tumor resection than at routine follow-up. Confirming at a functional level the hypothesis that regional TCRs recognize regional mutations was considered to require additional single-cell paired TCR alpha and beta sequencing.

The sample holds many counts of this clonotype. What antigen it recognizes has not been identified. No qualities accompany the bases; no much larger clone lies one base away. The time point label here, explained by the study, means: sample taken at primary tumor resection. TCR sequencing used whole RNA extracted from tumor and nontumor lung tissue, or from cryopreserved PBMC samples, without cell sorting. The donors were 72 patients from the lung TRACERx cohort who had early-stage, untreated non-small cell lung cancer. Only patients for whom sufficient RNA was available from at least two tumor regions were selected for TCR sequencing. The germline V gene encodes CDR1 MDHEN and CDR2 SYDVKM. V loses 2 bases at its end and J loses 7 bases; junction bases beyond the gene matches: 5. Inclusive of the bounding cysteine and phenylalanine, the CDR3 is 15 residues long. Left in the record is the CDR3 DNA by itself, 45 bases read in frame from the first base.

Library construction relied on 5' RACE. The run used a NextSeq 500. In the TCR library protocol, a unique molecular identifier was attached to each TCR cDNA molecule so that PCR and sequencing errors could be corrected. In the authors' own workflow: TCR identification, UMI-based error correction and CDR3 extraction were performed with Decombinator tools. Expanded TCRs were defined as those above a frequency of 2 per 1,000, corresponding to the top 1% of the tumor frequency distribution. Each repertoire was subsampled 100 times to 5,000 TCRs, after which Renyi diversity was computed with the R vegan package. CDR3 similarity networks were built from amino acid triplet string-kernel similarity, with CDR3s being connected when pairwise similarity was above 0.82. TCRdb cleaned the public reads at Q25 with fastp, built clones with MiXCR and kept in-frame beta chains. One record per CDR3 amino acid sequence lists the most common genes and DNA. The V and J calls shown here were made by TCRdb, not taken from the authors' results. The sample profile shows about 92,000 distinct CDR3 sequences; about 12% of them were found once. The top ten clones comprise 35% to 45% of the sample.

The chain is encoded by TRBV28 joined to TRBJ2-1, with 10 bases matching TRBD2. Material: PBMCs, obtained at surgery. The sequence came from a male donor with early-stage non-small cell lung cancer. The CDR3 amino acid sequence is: CASSLLAGVINEQFF. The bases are TGTGCCAGCAGTTTACTAGCGGGAGTAATAAATGAGCAGTTCTTC.